In its sample, the clone carrying this T cell receptor (beta chain) was seen a few times. Germline CDR1 DFQATT, CDR2 SNEGSKA (reference sequence). The CDR3 runs 13 residues. V lost 0 bases and J 6 bases, leaving 10 bases between the germline ends. The data stem from a study of early T cells in non-severe SARS-CoV-2 infection. TCRdb called the 5' RACE reads again in MiXCR, with one record for every CDR3 protein. The table shows about 130,000 distinct CDR3 sequences, with 15% occurring only once. The chain employs TRBV20-1 and TRBJ2-3; no clear D gene. The sequencing sample was made of whole blood. The receptor comes from an adult who was a healthcare worker with PCR-confirmed SARS-CoV-2 infection or an uninfected control (not recorded which). The CDR3 sequence: CSAREWSVDTQYF. Here the CDR3 DNA reads TGCAGTGCTAGAGAGTGGTCGGTGGATACGCAGTATTTT.